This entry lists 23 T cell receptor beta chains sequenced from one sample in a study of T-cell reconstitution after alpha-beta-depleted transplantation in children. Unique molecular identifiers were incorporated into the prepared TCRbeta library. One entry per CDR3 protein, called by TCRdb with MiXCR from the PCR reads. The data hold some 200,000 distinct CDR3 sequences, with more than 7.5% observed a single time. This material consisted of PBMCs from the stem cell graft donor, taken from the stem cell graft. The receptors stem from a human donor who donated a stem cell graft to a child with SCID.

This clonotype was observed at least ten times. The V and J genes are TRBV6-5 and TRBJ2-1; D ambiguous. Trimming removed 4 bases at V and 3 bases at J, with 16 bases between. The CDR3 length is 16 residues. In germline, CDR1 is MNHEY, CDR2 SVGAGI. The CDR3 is CASSSTQRTIYNEQFF. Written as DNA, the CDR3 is TGTGCCAGCAGTTCAACCCAACGGACCATCTACAATGAGCAGTTCTTC.

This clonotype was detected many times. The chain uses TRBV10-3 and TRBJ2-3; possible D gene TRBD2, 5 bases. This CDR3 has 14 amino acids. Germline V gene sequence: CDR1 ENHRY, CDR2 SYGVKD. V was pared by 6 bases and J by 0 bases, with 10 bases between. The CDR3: CAISGGLSTDTQYF. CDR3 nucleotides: TGTGCCATCAGCGGCGGACTGAGCACAGATACGCAGTATTTT.

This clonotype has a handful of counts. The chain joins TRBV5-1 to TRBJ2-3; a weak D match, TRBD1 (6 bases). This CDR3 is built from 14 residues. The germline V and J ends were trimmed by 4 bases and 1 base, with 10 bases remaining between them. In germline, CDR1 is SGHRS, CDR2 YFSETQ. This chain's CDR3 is CASSPRTGTDTQYF. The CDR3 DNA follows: TGCGCCAGCAGCCCGAGGACAGGCACAGATACGCAGTATTTT.

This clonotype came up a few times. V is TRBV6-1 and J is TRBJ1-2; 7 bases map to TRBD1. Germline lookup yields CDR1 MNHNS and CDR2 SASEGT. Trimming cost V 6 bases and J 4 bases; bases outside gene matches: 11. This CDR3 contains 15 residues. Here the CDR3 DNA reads TGTGCCAGCAGCCCCCAAACCGGGACAGCCTATGGCTACACCTTC. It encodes CASSPQTGTAYGYTF.

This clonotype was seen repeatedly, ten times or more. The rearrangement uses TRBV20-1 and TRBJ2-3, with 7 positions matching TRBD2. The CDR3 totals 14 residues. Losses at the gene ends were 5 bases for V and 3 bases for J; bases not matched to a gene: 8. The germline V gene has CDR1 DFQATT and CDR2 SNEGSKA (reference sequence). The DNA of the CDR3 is TGCAGTGCTTGGGCCCTGCGGGGGACAGATACGCAGTATTTT. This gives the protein CSAWALRGTDTQYF.

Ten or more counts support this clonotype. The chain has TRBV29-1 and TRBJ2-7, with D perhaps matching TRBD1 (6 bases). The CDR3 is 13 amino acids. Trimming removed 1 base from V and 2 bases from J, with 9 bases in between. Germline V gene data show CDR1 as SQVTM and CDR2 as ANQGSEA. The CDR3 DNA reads TGCAGCGTTGAAGGGCAGGGGACCTACGAGCAGTACTTC. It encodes CSVEGQGTYEQYF.

CDR3 amino acids: CASSLSAWVKTQYF. The CDR3 nucleotides read TGTGCCAGCAGTTTATCGGCCTGGGTGAAGACCCAGTACTTC. The rearrangement links TRBV27 to TRBJ2-5; no definite D call. Trimming left V 0 bases short and J 6 bases short, with 11 bases between. CDR1 and CDR2 (germline): MNHEY, SMNVEV (reference sequence). The CDR3 is 14 amino acids.

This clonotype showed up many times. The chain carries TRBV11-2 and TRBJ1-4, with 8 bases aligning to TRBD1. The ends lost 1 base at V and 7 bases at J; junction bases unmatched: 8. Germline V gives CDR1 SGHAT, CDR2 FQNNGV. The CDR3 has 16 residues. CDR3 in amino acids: CASSLGDRFLSEKLFF. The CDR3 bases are TGTGCCAGCAGCTTAGGGGACAGGTTTTTGAGTGAAAAACTGTTTTTT.

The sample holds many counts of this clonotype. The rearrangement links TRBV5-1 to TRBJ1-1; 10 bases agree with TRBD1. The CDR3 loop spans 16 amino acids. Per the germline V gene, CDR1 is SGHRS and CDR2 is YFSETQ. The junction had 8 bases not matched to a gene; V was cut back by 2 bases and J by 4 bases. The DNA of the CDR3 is TGCGCCAGCAGCTTCCAGACAGGGGGCGCAGGCACTGAAGCTTTCTTT. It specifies CASSFQTGGAGTEAFF.

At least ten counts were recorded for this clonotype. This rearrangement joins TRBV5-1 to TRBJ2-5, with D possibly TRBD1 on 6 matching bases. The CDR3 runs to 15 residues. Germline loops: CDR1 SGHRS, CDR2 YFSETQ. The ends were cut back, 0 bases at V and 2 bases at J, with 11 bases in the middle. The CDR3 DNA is TGCGCCAGCAGCTTGGTCACAGGGACGCAAGAGACCCAGTACTTC. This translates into CASSLVTGTQETQYF.

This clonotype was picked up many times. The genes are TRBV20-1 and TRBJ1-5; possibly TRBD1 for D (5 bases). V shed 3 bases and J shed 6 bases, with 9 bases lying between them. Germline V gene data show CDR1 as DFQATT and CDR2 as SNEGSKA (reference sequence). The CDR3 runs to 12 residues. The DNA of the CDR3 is TGCAGTGCTAGCAGGGCGGGTCAGCCCCAGCATTTT. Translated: CSASRAGQPQHF.

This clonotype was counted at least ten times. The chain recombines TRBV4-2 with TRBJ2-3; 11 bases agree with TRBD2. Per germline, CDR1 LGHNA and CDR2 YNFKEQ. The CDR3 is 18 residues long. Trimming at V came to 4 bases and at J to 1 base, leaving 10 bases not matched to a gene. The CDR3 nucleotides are TGTGCCAGCAGCCCTAATAGCGGGGGGGGACCACGCACAGATACGCAGTATTTT. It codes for CASSPNSGGGPRTDTQYF.

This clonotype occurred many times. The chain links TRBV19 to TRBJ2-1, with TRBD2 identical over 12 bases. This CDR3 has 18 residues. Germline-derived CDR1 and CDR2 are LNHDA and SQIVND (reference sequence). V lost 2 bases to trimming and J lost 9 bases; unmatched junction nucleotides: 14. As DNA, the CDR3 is TGTGCCAGTAGTATATATCTGCCTAGCGGGGGGGCCTGGGTTGAGCAGTTCTTC. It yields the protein CASSIYLPSGGAWVEQFF. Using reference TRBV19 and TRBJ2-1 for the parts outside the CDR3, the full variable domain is DGGITQSPKYLFRKEGQNVTLSCEQNLNHDAMYWYRQDPGQGLRLIYYSQIVNDFQKGDIAEGYSVSREKKESFPLTVTSAQKNPTAFYLCASSIYLPSGGAWVEQFFGPGTRLTVL.

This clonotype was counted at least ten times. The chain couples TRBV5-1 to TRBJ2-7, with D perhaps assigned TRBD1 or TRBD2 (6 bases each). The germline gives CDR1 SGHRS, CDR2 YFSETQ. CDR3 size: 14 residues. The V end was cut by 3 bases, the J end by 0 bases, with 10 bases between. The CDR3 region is CASSSGGLSYEQYF. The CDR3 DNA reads TGCGCCAGCAGCTCCGGGGGCCTCTCCTACGAGCAGTACTTC.

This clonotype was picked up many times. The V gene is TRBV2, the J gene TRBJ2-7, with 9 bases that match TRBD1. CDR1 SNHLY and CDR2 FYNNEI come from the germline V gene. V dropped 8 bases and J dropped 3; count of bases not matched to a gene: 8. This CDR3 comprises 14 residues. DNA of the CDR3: TGTGCCAGCCATGCCGGACAGGGGCGCTACGAGCAGTACTTC. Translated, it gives CASHAGQGRYEQYF. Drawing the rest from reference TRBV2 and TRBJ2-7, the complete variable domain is EPEVTQTPSHQVTQMGQEVILRCVPISNHLYFYWYRQILGQKVEFLVSFYNNEISEKSEIFDDQFSVERPDGSNFTLKIRSTKLEDSAMYFCASHAGQGRYEQYFGPGTRLTVT.

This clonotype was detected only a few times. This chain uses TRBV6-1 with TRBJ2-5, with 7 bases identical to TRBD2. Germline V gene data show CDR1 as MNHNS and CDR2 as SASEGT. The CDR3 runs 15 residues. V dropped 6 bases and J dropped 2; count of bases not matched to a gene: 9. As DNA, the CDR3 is TGTGCCAGCAGCGAGTGGGGGGGAGGGCAAGAGACCCAGTACTTC. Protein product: CASSEWGGGQETQYF.

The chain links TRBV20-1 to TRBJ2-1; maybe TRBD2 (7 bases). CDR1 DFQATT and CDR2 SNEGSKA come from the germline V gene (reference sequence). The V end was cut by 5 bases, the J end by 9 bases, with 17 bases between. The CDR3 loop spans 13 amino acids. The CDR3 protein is CSALLGGGTEQFF. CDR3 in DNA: TGCAGTGCTTTACTTGGGGGGGGCACTGAGCAGTTCTTC.

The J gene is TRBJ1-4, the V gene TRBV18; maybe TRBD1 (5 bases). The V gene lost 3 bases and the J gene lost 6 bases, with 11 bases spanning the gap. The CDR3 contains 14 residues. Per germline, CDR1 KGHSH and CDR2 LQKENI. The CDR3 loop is CASSPAREDEKLFF. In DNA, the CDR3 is TGTGCCAGCTCACCCGCCAGGGAGGATGAAAAACTGTTTTTT.

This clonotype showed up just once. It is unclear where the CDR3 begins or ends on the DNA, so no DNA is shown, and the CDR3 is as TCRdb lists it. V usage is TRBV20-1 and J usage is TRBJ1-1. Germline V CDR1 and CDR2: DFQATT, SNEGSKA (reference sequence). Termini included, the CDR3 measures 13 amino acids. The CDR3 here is CSAIVGSGAEAFF.

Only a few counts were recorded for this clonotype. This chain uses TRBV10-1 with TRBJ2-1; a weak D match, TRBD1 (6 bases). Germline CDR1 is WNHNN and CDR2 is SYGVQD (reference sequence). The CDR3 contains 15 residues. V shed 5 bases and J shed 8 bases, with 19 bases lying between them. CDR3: CASSSRGSGVHEQFF. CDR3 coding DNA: TGCGCCAGCAGTTCCCGAGGGTCAGGGGTCCATGAGCAGTTCTTC.

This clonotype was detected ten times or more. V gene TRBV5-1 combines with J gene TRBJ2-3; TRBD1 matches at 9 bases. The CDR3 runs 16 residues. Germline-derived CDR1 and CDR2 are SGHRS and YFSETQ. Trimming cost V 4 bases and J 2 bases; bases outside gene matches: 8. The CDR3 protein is CASSRGQGPNTDTQYF. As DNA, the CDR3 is TGCGCCAGCAGCCGGGGACAGGGCCCTAACACAGATACGCAGTATTTT.

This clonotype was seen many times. The CDR3 spells CASSLLGDYYGYTF. Here the CDR3 DNA reads TGCGCCAGCAGCTTGCTTGGGGATTACTATGGCTACACCTTC. This chain joins TRBV5-1 and TRBJ1-2; D not certain. The CDR3 contains 14 residues. Germline loops: CDR1 SGHRS, CDR2 YFSETQ. V gave up 1 base and J gave up 3 bases, with 10 bases separating them.

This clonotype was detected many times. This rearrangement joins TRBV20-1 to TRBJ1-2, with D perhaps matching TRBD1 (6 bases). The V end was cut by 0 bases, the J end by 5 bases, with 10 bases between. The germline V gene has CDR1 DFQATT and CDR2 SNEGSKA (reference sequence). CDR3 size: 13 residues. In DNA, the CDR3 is TGCAGTGCTAGAGAGCCAGGGGATTATGGCTACACCTTC. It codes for CSAREPGDYGYTF.